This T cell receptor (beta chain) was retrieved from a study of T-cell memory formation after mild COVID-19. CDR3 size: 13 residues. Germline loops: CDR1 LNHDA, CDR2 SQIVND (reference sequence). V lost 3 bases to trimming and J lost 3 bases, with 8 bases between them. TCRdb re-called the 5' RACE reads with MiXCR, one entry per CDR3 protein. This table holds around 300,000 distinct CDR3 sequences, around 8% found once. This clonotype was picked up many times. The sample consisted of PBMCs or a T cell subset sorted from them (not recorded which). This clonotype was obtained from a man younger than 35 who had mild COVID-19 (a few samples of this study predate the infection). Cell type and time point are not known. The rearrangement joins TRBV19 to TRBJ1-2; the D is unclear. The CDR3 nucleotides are TGTGCCAGTAGTATCGGGCAAGACTATGGCTACACCTTC. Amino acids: CASSIGQDYGYTF.